This TCR beta chain is drawn from a study of beta chain features in type 1 diabetes. Study observations and caveats: More deletions and fewer insertions at VDJ junctions were seen in type 1 diabetes patients. The analysis here could not establish whether HLA type shapes TCRB rearrangement. Significant though moderate, a shortening of TCRB CDR3s appeared in all four CD4+ subsets of Type 1 diabetes patients.

cDNA synthesis used the whole RNA isolate, giving expressed TCRB sequences. Sequenced naive, central memory and regulatory T cell samples produced an average of about 3.9 million reads. The method was immunoSEQ multiplex PCR; TCRdb's version includes in-frame clones alone and lacks a portion of them. The table has fewer than 350,000 clones, 15% seen once. This CDR3 spans 16 amino acids. Germline assignment: CDR1 SGHTA and CDR2 FQGNSA. V was pared by 1 base and J by 1 base, with 3 bases of the junction left unmatched. As to this clone: The antigen is not known.

V is TRBV7-2 and J is TRBJ2-3; 9 positions match TRBD1. This TCR derives from a man aged 18-30 years with type 1 diabetes. The sequencing input was naive CD4+ T cells from blood. This CDR3 is CASSLGQGVGTDTQYF. The CDR3 nucleotides are TGTGCCAGCAGCTTAGGACAGGGGGTGGGCACAGATACGCAGTATTTT.